This entry concerns a single T cell receptor (beta chain). The entry originates in a study of T cell responses to AZD1222 COVID-19 vaccine. In the study overall: Second-dose recipients at about 4 or about 12 weeks were treated as one pooled group.

The table came from immunoSEQ multiplex PCR; TCRdb's copy has only in-frame clones and leaves some out. Of tens of thousands of clones detected, about 84% appear once; the ten largest clones hold roughly 9.4%. The receptor comes from an adult in good health. The starting material was peripheral blood, obtained on day 0 of AZD1222 vaccination.

CDR3 in DNA: TGTGCCAGCACCGCCACCGGACTAGCGGGGGGGAGGGGATACGAGCAGTACTTC. It is translated as CASTATGLAGGRGYEQYF. The V and J genes are TRBV2 and TRBJ2-7, with 15 bases fitting TRBD2. The CDR3 is made up of 18 amino acids. Germline CDR1 and CDR2: SNHLY and FYNNEI. J was trimmed by 4 bases and V by 7 bases; bases with no gene match: 14.